This T cell receptor (beta chain) stems from a study of CD8 T cells in ankylosing spondylitis. The CDR3 spans 13 residues. V lost 3 bases and J lost 2, with 8 bases in between. Germline CDR1 is DFQATT and CDR2 is SNEGSKA (reference sequence). Quantitative 5'-RACE with molecular barcodes generated TCR beta libraries. Using its own MiXCR run on the 5' RACE reads, TCRdb lists one record per CDR3 protein. The data hold 200,000 to 250,000 distinct CDR3 sequences, with under 12% observed a single time. The TCR comes from a male donor with ankylosing spondylitis or in good health (not recorded which). This chain links TRBV20-1 with TRBJ1-5, with unresolved D. Sample: blood, either unsorted or a sorted T cell fraction (not recorded which). CDR3 loop: CSARTLGNQPQHF. Here the CDR3 DNA reads TGCAGTGCTAGGACACTGGGCAATCAGCCCCAGCATTTT.